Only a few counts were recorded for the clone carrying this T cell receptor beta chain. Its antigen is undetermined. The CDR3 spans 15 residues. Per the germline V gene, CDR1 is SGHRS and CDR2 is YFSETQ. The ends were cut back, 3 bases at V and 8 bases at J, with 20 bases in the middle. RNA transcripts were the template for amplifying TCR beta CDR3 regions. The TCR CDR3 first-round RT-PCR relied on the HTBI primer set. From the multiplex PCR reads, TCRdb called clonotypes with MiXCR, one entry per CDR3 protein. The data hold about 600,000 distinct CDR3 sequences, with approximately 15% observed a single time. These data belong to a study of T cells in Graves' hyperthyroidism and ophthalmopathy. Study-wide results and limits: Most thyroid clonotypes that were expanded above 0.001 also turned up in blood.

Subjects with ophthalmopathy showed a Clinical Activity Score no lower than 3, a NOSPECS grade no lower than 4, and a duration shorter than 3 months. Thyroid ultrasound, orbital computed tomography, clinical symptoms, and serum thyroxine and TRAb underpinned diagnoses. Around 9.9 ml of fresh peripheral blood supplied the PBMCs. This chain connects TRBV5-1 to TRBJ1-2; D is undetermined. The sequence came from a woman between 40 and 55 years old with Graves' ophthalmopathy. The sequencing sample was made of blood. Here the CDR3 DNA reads TGCGCCAGCAGCTCGACCGCGGGTGGGGTATACGGCTACACCTTC. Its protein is CASSSTAGGVYGYTF.